Listed below are T cell receptor beta chains from one sample, sequenced in a study of blood T cell repertoires in COVID-19. Only in-frame clones appear in the TCRdb table, and some are missing; sequencing was by immunoSEQ multiplex PCR. Of about 400,000 clones listed, 85% to 90% are singletons. The sample taken for sequencing was PBMCs or T cells enriched from blood (not recorded which). The receptor source for this set is a woman in her 30s with acute COVID-19. The CDR3 runs from the conserved cysteine through the conserved F or W. A D gene is named only where the DNA matches it firmly. Where a row states a size, it is once, few, many or the class of an expanded clone; other rows omit it.

>TRBV5-1|.|TRBJ1-4|.
TGCGCCAGCAGATCGGACAGAGAAAATGAAAAACTGTTTTTT
CASRSDRENEKLFF
>TRBV3-1/TRBV3-2|.|TRBJ2-5|.
TGTGCCAGCAGCCAAGATCGCCTAGGGGCAGCGACCCAGTACTTC
CASSQDRLGAATQYF
>TRBV6-6|.|TRBJ1-6|.
TGTGCCAGCAGCCAAAGTCCGAGCTCCTATAATTCACCCCTCCACTTT
CASSQSPSSYNSPLHF
>TRBV2|TRBD1|TRBJ2-5|.
TGTGCCAGCAGCCAGGACAGGGCCCAAGAGACCCAGTACTTC
CASSQDRAQETQYF
>TRBV24-1|.|TRBJ2-3|.
TGTGCCACCTCCCTGGGCCCAACAGATACGCAGTATTTT
CATSLGPTDTQYF
>TRBV27|.|TRBJ2-7|.
TGTGCCAGCAGTATCTTAGCAAGGGGGGGAGCCTACGAGCAGTACTTC
CASSILARGGAYEQYF
>TRBV30|TRBD2|TRBJ2-5|once
TGTGCCTGGACTGGACTAGCTCGAGAGACCCAGTACTTC
CAWTGLARETQYF
>TRBV13|TRBD1|TRBJ2-2|.
TGTGCCAGCAGTGTCAGGGGGTCCGGGGAGCTGTTTTTT
CASSVRGSGELFF
>TRBV30|.|TRBJ1-3|few
TGTGCCTGGACTGGCCAGTCGATCTCTGGAAACACCATATATTTT
CAWTGQSISGNTIYF
>TRBV18|.|TRBJ2-3|.
TGTGCCAGCTCACTCGGACTCAACACAGATACGCAGTATTTT
CASSLGLNTDTQYF
>TRBV27|TRBD1|TRBJ1-4|.
TGTGCCAGCAAACCGCAGGGCAGGGGGGCAACTAATGAAAAACTGTTTTTT
CASKPQGRGATNEKLFF
>TRBV18|TRBD2|TRBJ2-1|.
TGTGCCAGCTCGCCACTAGCGGGGGGGCCCTCCTACAATGAGCAGTTCTTC
CASSPLAGGPSYNEQFF
>TRBV24-1|.|TRBJ1-2|.
TGTGCCACCAGTGTAACAGGGAACTATGGCTACACCTTC
CATSVTGNYGYTF
>TRBV6-5|.|TRBJ1-1|.
TGTGCCAGCAGTTACTCGGACAGTCTGAACACTGAAGCTTTCTTT
CASSYSDSLNTEAFF
>TRBV9|TRBD1|TRBJ1-6|once
TGTGCCAGCAGCCTAGTGTCCGGGACAGGGGGCAATAATTCACCCCTCCACTTT
CASSLVSGTGGNNSPLHF
>TRBV4-1|TRBD1|TRBJ2-1|.
TGCGCCAGCAGCCAAGCCGGACAGGGTCCCTACAATGAGCAGTTCTTC
CASSQAGQGPYNEQFF
>TRBV7-3|TRBD2|TRBJ2-3|.
TGTGCCAGCAGCTTAACCCGAGGACTAGCGGTGGGCACAGATACGCAGTATTTT
CASSLTRGLAVGTDTQYF
>TRBV19|.|TRBJ2-7|once
TGTGCCAGTAGTGACAGGCACCCCTACGAGCAGTACTTC
CASSDRHPYEQYF
>TRBV24-1|.|TRBJ2-1|.
TGTGCCACCAGTGACGCTCTAGCAAGGTCCTACAATGAGCAGTTCTTC
CATSDALARSYNEQFF
>TRBV25-1|.|TRBJ1-1|.
TGTGCCAGCAGTGAATATGCGCTTGGGAGCACTGAAGCTTTCTTT
CASSEYALGSTEAFF
>TRBV28|TRBD1|TRBJ2-3|.
TGTGCCAGCAGTATCAGGGGGTTGGGCACAGATACGCAGTATTTT
CASSIRGLGTDTQYF
>TRBV24-1|TRBD1|TRBJ1-2|.
TGTGCCACCAGTGCCACGGGGGGACAGGGGTCCTACTACTATGGCTACACCTTC
CATSATGGQGSYYYGYTF
>TRBV14|.|TRBJ2-3|.
TGTGCCAGCAGCCAATCGGGAGCAGATACGCAGTATTTT
CASSQSGADTQYF
>TRBV3-1/TRBV3-2|.|TRBJ2-5|.
TGTGCCAGCAGCCAAGAGGCCCCTCGGGCCCAGTACTTC
CASSQEAPRAQYF
>TRBV10-3|TRBD2|TRBJ2-5|.
TGTGCCATCAGTGGGCCGGGACTAGCGGGGGGATGGGAGACCCAGTACTTC
CAISGPGLAGGWETQYF
>TRBV6-2/TRBV6-3|.|TRBJ1-1|.
TGTGCCAGCAGTTCCCGAGAGGGCAAGGGTTTCTTT
CASSSREGKGFF
>TRBV19|.|TRBJ2-4|.
TGTGCCAGTAGTGCAGGACCTAGCCAGTACTTC
CASSAGPSQYF
>TRBV2|TRBD2|TRBJ2-7|.
TGTGCCAGCAGCCGGGGGGGGCAGGGGCTCTACGAGCAGTACTTC
CASSRGGQGLYEQYF
>TRBV4-1|.|TRBJ1-2|.
TGCGCCAGCAGCCTGGGGCCGGAGGGTAACTATGGCTACACCTTC
CASSLGPEGNYGYTF
>TRBV5-5|TRBD1|TRBJ2-7|.
TGTGCCAGCAGCTTGGCCTTCGGGACAGCCTACGAGCAGTACTTC
CASSLAFGTAYEQYF
>TRBV14|.|TRBJ1-2|few
TGTGCCAGCAGCCCATCCAGCTATGGCTACACCTTC
CASSPSSYGYTF
>TRBV3-1/TRBV3-2|.|TRBJ1-4|.
TGTGCCAGCAGCCAAGAAGCGGGGGGAAAACTGTTTTTT
CASSQEAGGKLFF
>TRBV18|TRBD1|TRBJ1-1|.
TGTGCCAGCTCACCCCTTCGGACAGGGAGGACTGAAGCTTTCTTT
CASSPLRTGRTEAFF
>TRBV10-3|.|TRBJ1-5|once
TGTGCCATCAGCATCACTCAAGAACAGCCCCAGCATTTT
CAISITQEQPQHF
>TRBV28|TRBD1|TRBJ1-2|.
TGTGCCAGCAGTCCGGACAGGGTAGGCTACACCTTC
CASSPDRVGYTF
>TRBV11-2|TRBD1|TRBJ1-2|.
TGTGCCAGCAGGACCAACAGGGGTTTAGGCTATGGCTACACCTTC
CASRTNRGLGYGYTF
>TRBV5-1|TRBD1|TRBJ2-1|once
TGCGCCAGCAGCTCGACAGGGGTGGAGGGATACAATGAGCAGTTCTTC
CASSSTGVEGYNEQFF
>TRBV12-3/TRBV12-4|.|TRBJ1-5|.
TGTGCCAGCAGTCCAGGGGTGGGGCAGCCCCAGCATTTT
CASSPGVGQPQHF
>TRBV5-4|TRBD2|TRBJ2-2|.
TGTGCCAGCAGCCTCGTTAGCGGGGGGTCAAACACCGGGGAGCTGTTTTTT
CASSLVSGGSNTGELFF
>TRBV6-5|.|TRBJ2-5|.
TGTGCCAGCAGTTTCGGGTCTTGGGAGACCCAGTACTTC
CASSFGSWETQYF
>TRBV7-2|TRBD1|TRBJ1-1|.
TGTGCCAGCAGCCCCCCTGACAGGGCAGACACTGAAGCTTTCTTT
CASSPPDRADTEAFF